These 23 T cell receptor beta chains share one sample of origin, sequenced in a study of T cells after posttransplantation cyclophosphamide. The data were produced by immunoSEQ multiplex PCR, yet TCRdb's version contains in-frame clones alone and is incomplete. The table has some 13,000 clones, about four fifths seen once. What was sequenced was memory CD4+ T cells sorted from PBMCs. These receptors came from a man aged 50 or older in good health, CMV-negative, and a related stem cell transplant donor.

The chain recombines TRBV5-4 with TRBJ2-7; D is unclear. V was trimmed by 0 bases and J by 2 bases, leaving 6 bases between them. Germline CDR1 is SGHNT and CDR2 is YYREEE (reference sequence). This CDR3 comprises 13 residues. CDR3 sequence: CASSLDQTYEQYF. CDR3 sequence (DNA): TGTGCCAGCAGCTTGGACCAGACCTACGAGCAGTACTTC.

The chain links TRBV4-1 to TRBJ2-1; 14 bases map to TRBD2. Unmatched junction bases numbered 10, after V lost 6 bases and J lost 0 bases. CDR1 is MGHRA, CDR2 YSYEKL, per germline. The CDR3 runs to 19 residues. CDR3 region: CASRGTSGSSQSSYNEQFF. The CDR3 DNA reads TGCGCCAGCAGAGGGACTAGCGGGAGTTCCCAAAGCTCCTACAATGAGCAGTTCTTC.

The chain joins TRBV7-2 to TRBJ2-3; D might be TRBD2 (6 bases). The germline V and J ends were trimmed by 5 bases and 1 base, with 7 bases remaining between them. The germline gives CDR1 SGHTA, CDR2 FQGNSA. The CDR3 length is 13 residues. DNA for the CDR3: TGTGCCAGCAGCGGCGGGGGCACAGATACGCAGTATTTT. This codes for CASSGGGTDTQYF. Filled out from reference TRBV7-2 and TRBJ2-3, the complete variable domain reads GAGVSQSPSNKVTEKGKDVELRCDPISGHTALYWYRQSLGQGLEFLIYFQGNSAPDKSGLPSDRFSAERTGGSVSTLTIQRTQQEDSAVYLCASSGGGTDTQYFGPGTRLTVL.

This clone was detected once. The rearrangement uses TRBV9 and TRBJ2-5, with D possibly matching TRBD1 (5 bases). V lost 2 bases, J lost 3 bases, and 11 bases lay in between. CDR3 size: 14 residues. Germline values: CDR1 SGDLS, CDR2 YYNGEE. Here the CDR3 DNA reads TGTGCCAGCAGCGTGTCGGACACCAAAGAGACCCAGTACTTC. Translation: CASSVSDTKETQYF.

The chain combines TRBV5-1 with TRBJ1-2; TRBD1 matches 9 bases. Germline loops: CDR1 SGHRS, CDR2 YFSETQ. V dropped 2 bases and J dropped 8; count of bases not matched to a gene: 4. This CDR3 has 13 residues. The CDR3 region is CASSFTGGEGYTF. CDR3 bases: TGCGCCAGCAGCTTTACAGGGGGCGAAGGCTACACCTTC.

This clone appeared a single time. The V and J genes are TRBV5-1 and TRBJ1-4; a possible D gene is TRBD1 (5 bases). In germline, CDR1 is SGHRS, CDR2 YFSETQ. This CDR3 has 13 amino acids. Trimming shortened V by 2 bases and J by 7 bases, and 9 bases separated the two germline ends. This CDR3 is CASSFGHLEKLFF. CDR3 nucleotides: TGCGCCAGCAGCTTTGGACACCTTGAAAAACTGTTTTTT.

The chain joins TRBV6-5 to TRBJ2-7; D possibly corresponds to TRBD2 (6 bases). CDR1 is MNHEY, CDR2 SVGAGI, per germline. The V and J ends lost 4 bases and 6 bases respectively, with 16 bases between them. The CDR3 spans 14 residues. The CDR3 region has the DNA TGTGCCAGCAGTTTAAAAGGAGGGGTAGGCGAGCAGTACTTC. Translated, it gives CASSLKGGVGEQYF.

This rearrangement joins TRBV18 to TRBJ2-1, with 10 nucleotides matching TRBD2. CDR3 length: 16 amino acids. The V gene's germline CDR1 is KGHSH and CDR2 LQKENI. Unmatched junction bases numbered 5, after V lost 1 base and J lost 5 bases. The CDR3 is CASSPLAGGTNNEQFF. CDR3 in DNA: TGTGCCAGCTCACCACTAGCGGGGGGAACGAACAATGAGCAGTTCTTC.

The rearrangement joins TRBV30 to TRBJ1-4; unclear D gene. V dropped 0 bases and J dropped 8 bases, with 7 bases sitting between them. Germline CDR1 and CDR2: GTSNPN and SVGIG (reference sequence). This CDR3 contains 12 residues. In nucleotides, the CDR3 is TGTGCCTGGAGTGTACTCCGGGAAAAACTGTTTTTT. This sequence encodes CAWSVLREKLFF. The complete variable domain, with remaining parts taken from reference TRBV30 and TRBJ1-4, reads SQTIHQWPATLVQPVGSPLSLECTVEGTSNPNLYWYRQAAGRGLQLLFYSVGIGQISSEVPQNLSASRPQDRQFILSSKKLLLSDSGFYLCAWSVLREKLFFGSGTQLSVL.

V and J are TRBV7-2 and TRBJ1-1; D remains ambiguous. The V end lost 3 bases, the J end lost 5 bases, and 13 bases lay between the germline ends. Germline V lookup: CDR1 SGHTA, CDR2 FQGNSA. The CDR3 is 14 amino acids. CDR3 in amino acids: CASSFPSGRTEAFF. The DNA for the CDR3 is TGTGCCAGCAGCTTCCCGTCGGGGAGGACTGAAGCTTTCTTT.

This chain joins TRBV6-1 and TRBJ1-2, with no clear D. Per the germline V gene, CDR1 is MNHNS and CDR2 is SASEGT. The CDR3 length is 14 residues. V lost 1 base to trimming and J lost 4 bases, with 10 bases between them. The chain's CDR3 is CASSEGEPRYGYTF. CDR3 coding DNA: TGTGCCAGCAGTGAAGGGGAGCCTCGCTATGGCTACACCTTC.

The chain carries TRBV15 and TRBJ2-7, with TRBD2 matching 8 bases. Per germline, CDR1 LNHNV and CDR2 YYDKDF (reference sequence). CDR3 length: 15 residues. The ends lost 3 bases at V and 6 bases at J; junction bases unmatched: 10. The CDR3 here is CATSRIAGGLSEQYF. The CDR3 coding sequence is TGTGCCACCAGCAGGATTGCGGGGGGCCTGTCCGAGCAGTACTTC. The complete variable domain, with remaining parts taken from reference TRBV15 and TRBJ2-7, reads DAMVIQNPRYQVTQFGKPVTLSCSQTLNHNVMYWYQQKSSQAPKLLFHYYDKDFNNEADTPDNFQSRRPNTSFCFLDIRSPGLGDTAMYLCATSRIAGGLSEQYFGPGTRLTVT.

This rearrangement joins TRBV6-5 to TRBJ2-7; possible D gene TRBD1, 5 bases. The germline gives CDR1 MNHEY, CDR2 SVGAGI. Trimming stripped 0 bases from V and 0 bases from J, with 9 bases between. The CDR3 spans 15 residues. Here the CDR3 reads CASSYSGLLSYEQYF. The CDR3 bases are TGTGCCAGCAGTTACTCGGGGCTACTCTCCTACGAGCAGTACTTC.

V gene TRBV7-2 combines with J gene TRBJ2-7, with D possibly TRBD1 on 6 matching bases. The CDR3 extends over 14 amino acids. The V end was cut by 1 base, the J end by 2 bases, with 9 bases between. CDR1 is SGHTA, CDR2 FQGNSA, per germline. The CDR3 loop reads CASSLVGQTYEQYF. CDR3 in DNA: TGTGCCAGCAGCTTAGTGGGACAAACCTACGAGCAGTACTTC.

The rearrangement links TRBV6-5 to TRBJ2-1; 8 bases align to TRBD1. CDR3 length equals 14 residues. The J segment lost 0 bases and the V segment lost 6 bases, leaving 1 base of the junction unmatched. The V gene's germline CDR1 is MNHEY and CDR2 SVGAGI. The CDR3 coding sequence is TGTGCCAGCAGCAGGGGGCTCTCCTACAATGAGCAGTTCTTC. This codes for CASSRGLSYNEQFF.

The CDR3: CASSLEQGNYEQYF. The CDR3 DNA sequence: TGTGCCAGCAGCTTGGAGCAGGGCAACTACGAGCAGTACTTC. The J gene is TRBJ2-7, the V gene TRBV5-6; perhaps TRBD1 as D (5 bases). There are 14 residues in the CDR3. CDR1 and CDR2 (germline): SGHDT, YYEEEE. Trimming took off 0 bases at V and 3 bases at J, with 10 bases between the two ends.

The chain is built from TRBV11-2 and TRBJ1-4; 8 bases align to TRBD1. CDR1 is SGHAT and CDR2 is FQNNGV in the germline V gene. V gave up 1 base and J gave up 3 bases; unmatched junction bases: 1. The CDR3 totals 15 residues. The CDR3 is CASSLVQGANEKLFF. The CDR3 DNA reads TGTGCCAGCAGCTTAGTACAGGGGGCTAATGAAAAACTGTTTTTT.

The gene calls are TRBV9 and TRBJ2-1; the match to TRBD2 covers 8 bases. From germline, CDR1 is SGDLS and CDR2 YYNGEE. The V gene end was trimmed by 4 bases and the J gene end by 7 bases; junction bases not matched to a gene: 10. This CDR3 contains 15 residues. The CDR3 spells CASSPRSGSRNEQFF. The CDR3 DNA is TGTGCCAGCAGCCCCCGGAGCGGGAGTCGGAATGAGCAGTTCTTC. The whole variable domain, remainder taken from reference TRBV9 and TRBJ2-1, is DSGVTQTPKHLITATGQRVTLRCSPRSGDLSVYWYQQSLDQGLQFLIQYYNGEERAKGNILERFSAQQFPDLHSELNLSSLELGDSALYFCASSPRSGSRNEQFFGPGTRLTVL.

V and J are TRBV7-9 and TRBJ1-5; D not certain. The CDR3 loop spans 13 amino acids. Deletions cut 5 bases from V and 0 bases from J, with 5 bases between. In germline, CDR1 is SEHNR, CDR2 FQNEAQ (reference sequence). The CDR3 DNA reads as TGTGCCAGCAGCCGGGGTAGCAATCAGCCCCAGCATTTT. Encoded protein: CASSRGSNQPQHF.

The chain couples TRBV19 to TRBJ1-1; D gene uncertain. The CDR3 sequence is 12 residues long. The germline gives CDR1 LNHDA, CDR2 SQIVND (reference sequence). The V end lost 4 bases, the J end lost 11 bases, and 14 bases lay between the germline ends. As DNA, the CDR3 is TGTGCCAGTAGTAACCTTCCGGGAGATGCTTTCTTT. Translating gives CASSNLPGDAFF.

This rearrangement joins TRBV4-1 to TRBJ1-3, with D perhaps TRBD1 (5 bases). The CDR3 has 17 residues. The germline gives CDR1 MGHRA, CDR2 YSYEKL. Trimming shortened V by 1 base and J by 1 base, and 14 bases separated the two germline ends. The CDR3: CASSQGGPRQSGNTIYF. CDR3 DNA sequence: TGCGCCAGCAGCCAAGGGGGCCCGCGTCAATCTGGAAACACCATATATTTT.

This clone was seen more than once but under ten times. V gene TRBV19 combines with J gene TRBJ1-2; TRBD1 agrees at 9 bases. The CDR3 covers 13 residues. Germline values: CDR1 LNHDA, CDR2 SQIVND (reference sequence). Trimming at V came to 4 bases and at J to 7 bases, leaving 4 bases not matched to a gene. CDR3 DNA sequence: TGTGCCAGTAGTAGGGACAGGGTCACTGGCTACACCTTC. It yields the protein CASSRDRVTGYTF. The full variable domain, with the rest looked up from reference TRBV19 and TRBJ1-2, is DGGITQSPKYLFRKEGQNVTLSCEQNLNHDAMYWYRQDPGQGLRLIYYSQIVNDFQKGDIAEGYSVSREKKESFPLTVTSAQKNPTAFYLCASSRDRVTGYTFGSGTRLTVV.

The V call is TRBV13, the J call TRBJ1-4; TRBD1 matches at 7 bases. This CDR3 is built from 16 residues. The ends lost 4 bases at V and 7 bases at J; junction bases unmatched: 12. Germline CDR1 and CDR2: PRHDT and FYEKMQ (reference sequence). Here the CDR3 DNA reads TGTGCCAGCAGCTGGGGACAGAGAGATGACGGTGAAAAACTGTTTTTT. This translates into CASSWGQRDDGEKLFF.